This is a list of T cell receptor beta chains from one sample in a study of shared clonotypes between healthy human individuals. Clones were read by immunoSEQ multiplex PCR, and TCRdb kept only the in-frame ones, dropping some. The sample yields a few million clones, approximately 93% seen once. The source material was naive CD4+ T cells from PBMCs. The receptors stem from a man aged 18 to 35 in good health. Some clones in this sample may be carry-over from other donors' samples. Each CDR3 is given with its conserved first and last residue. D genes are given only for firm matches. Clone size is given for some rows only: seen once, a few or many times, or a class if the clone is expanded.

>TRBD2|TRBJ2-2|TRBV13|once
TGTGCCAGCAGCTTGCTAGCGGGAGGACCCGGGGAGCTGTTTTTT
CASSLLAGGPGELFF
>TRBD1|TRBJ2-5|TRBV11-3|-
TGTGCCAGCAGCTCCGGGACAGGGGGCGTTCAAGAGACCCAGTACTTC
CASSSGTGGVQETQYF
>-|TRBJ1-2|TRBV30|-
TGTGCCTGGAGGACACAGGGTTCGAATGGCTACACCTTC
CAWRTQGSNGYTF
>-|TRBJ1-2|TRBV19|-
TGTGCCAGTACCTCGGGACACCCGTATGGCTACACCTTC
CASTSGHPYGYTF
>-|TRBJ1-1|TRBV14|-
TGTGCCAGCAGCCAAGATCGGCGTCCCTTTGGAGCGAACACTGAAGCTTTCTTT
CASSQDRRPFGANTEAFF
>TRBD1|TRBJ2-5|TRBV6-1|-
TGTGCCAGCAATAGAGACAGGGAGGAGACCCAGTACTTC
CASNRDREETQYF
>TRBD2|TRBJ2-7|TRBV5-1|-
TGCGCCAGCACCCCGGTAGCGGGAGTGTACGAGCAGTACTTC
CASTPVAGVYEQYF
>-|TRBJ2-3|TRBV6-7|once
TGTGCCAGACTAGGCTCGATTAGCACAGATACGCAGTATTTT
CARLGSISTDTQYF
>-|TRBJ2-1|TRBV9|-
TGTGCCAGCAGCGGAGCCGGGCCTGAGCAGTTCTTC
CASSGAGPEQFF
>-|TRBJ1-3|TRBV5-1|-
TGCGCCAGCAGCCGTGAATCCCGGGCGAACAGAAACACCATATATTTT
CASSRESRANRNTIYF